This TCR beta chain appears in the sequencing data of a study of blood T cell repertoires in COVID-19. Across the whole study: Spain, Italy and the United States supplied samples that represented acute and convalescent COVID-19. The cDNA or gDNA used as material had been derived from T cells, B-cell-depleted T cells, or PBMCs.

In the study's own analysis: Cell counts per sample came from amplifying reference gene primers. Clones were read by immunoSEQ multiplex PCR, and TCRdb kept only the in-frame ones, dropping some. The V and J calls and clone size are taken from that table; D and trimming were inferred from the DNA. The sample lists 200,000 to 250,000 clones; approximately 82% were seen once. The CDR3 sequence is 13 residues long. The V end lost 3 bases, the J end lost 11 bases, and 16 bases lay between the germline ends. The germline V gene has CDR1 MGHDK and CDR2 SYGVNS. The rearrangement joins TRBV25-1 to TRBJ1-1, with D possibly TRBD1 on 5 matching bases. This TCR came from a woman of 80 years or more with acute or convalescent COVID-19. The sequencing input was peripheral blood. For the CDR3, the DNA is TGTGCCAGCAGTGACTCCCCAGCCAGGGCCGCTTTCTTT. The encoded protein is CASSDSPARAAFF.